The rows below give T cell receptor beta chains drawn from one sample of a study of shared clonotypes between healthy human individuals. Produced via immunoSEQ multiplex PCR; TCRdb's table is partial and in-frame only. The sample holds 450,000 to 500,000 clones, 65% to 85% seen once. Material for sequencing was PBMCs. Every receptor here comes from a woman in her thirties or forties in good health. Some clones in this sample may be carry-over from other donors' samples. CDR3s include the opening cysteine and the closing phenylalanine or tryptophan. The order of the fields is D gene, J gene, V gene, clone size, CDR3 protein, CDR3 DNA. A D gene is named only where the DNA matches it firmly. The size field is filled for only some rows; it gives once, few, many or a size class.

NA TRBJ2-7 TRBV2 once CASSHNWSYERYF TGTGCCAGCAGTCACAACTGGTCCTACGAGCGGTACTTC
NA TRBJ2-3 TRBV11-1 NA CASSLPSTDTQYF TGTGCCAGCAGCTTACCGTCCACAGATACGCAGTATTTT
NA TRBJ1-5 TRBV2 NA CASSTRGNQPQHF TGTGCCAGCAGTACACGGGGGAATCAGCCCCAGCATTTT
NA TRBJ1-2 TRBV28 once CASSPPVGLGGYTF TGTGCCAGCAGTCCCCCGGTCGGCTTAGGAGGCTACACCTTC
TRBD1 TRBJ2-7 TRBV6-5 NA CASSRQGVAYEQYF TGTGCCAGCAGTCGACAGGGGGTGGCCTACGAGCAGTACTTC
TRBD2 TRBJ2-3 TRBV28 NA CASSLRAGAGDTQYF TGTGCCAGCAGTCTCAGAGCGGGAGCTGGAGATACGCAGTATTTT
TRBD1 TRBJ1-1 TRBV2 NA CASRAQGAAEAFF TGTGCCAGCAGAGCACAGGGGGCGGCTGAAGCTTTCTTT
TRBD1 TRBJ2-3 TRBV7-2 NA CASSPDRGLADTQYF TGTGCCAGCAGTCCCGACAGGGGGCTCGCAGATACGCAGTATTTT
TRBD2 TRBJ2-2 TRBV4-3 NA CASSRPASGSGELFF TGCGCCAGCAGCCGCCCTGCTAGCGGGAGCGGGGAGCTGTTTTTT
NA TRBJ2-7 TRBV6-4 NA CASSDSLGAHEQYF TGTGCCAGCAGTGACTCGCTGGGGGCCCACGAGCAGTACTTC
TRBD2 TRBJ2-3 TRBV4-2 NA CASSQPGLAGVGTQYF TGTGCCAGCAGTCAACCGGGACTAGCGGGAGTGGGTACGCAGTATTTT
TRBD2 TRBJ2-7 TRBV11-1 NA CASSQKLAGVSEQYF TGTGCCAGCAGCCAGAAACTAGCGGGAGTATCGGAGCAGTACTTC
NA TRBJ2-5 TRBV30 many CAWSVLGDGGAQYF TGTGCCTGGAGTGTACTCGGCGACGGTGGGGCCCAGTACTTC
NA TRBJ1-3 TRBV9 NA CASSATPASGNTIYF TGTGCCAGCAGCGCGACGCCCGCCTCTGGAAACACCATATATTTT
NA TRBJ2-2 TRBV27 NA CASSRDGSTGELFF TGTGCCAGCAGTAGGGACGGGTCCACCGGGGAGCTGTTTTTT
TRBD1 TRBJ1-2 TRBV27 NA CASSLTGHGYTF TGTGCCAGCAGTTTGACAGGGCATGGCTACACCTTC